These 9 T cell receptor beta chains originate from one sample sequenced in a study of CD8 T cells in ankylosing spondylitis. TCRdb independently ran MiXCR on the 5' RACE reads; one entry per CDR3 protein. The sample gives roughly 230,000 distinct CDR3 sequences, roughly 10% of which show up once; about 2.8% is in the top ten. The specimen was blood, either unsorted or a sorted T cell fraction (not recorded which). Every receptor here comes from a male donor with ankylosing spondylitis or in good health (not recorded which).

This clonotype turned up a few times. The chain links TRBV2 to TRBJ2-5, with TRBD2 matching over 10 bases. Trimming cost V 8 bases and J 8 bases; bases outside gene matches: 14. The CDR3 length is 15 residues. From germline, CDR1 is SNHLY and CDR2 FYNNEI. The CDR3 nucleotides read TGTGCCAGCTGGGCTAGCGGGGGCCCCCGAGGAACCCAGTACTTC. It specifies CASWASGGPRGTQYF.

This clonotype was detected many times. The rearrangement uses TRBV5-1 and TRBJ2-1; 12 nucleotides line up with TRBD2. Looked up from germline, CDR1 is SGHRS and CDR2 is YFSETQ. J lost 9 bases, V lost 4 bases, and 8 bases had no gene match. The CDR3 is 15 residues long. The CDR3 DNA is TGCGCCAGCAGCCCAGGGCTAGCGGGGGGGCGTGAGCAGTTCTTC. The encoded protein is CASSPGLAGGREQFF. Full variable domain (missing parts from reference TRBV5-1 and TRBJ2-1): KAGVTQTPRYLIKTRGQQVTLSCSPISGHRSVSWYQQTPGQGLQFLFEYFSETQRNKGNFPGRFSGRQFSNSRSEMNVSTLELGDSALYLCASSPGLAGGREQFFGPGTRLTVL.

This clonotype was seen more than once but under ten times. An end of the junction differs from the germline gene, which may be a read error. The CDR3, as DNA: TGCTGTGCTAGAGATCCTCTAGCGGGAGAGTTCTACAATGAGCAGTTCTTC. Protein product: CCARDPLAGEFYNEQFF. The rearrangement links TRBV20-1 to TRBJ2-1; 10 bases are a match to TRBD2. CDR1 is DFQATT, CDR2 SNEGSKA, per germline (reference sequence). This CDR3 is built from 17 residues.

The sample holds a few counts of this clonotype. The rearrangement uses TRBV5-1 and TRBJ2-3; 11 bases align to TRBD2. Germline V gene data show CDR1 as SGHRS and CDR2 as YFSETQ. The CDR3 has 19 residues. The trim removed 2 bases at V and 4 bases at J, leaving 15 bases unmatched. The CDR3 nucleotides are TGCGCCAGCAGCTTACAACTAGCGGGAGCGATTTATGGCCCAGATACGCAGTATTTT. Residues: CASSLQLAGAIYGPDTQYF.

This clonotype was found many times. The CDR3 DNA is TGTGCCAGCAGCTACCTTCGGGACACTGAAGCTTTCTTT. Protein sequence: CASSYLRDTEAFF. The chain combines TRBV7-9 with TRBJ1-1; D is ambiguous. Trimming took off 4 bases at V and 3 bases at J, with 9 bases between the two ends. CDR1 and CDR2 from the germline V gene are SEHNR and FQNEAQ (reference sequence). This CDR3 is 13 amino acids long.

As for this clonotype: At one end the junction does not follow the germline gene, possibly because of a read error. V and J are TRBV7-9 and TRBJ2-3, with D uncertain. There are 12 residues in the CDR3. The germline gives CDR1 SEHNR, CDR2 FQNEAQ (reference sequence). CDR3: CASNLDPDTQYF. In DNA, the CDR3 is TGTGCCAGCAACTTAGACCCCGATACGCAGTATTTT. The entire variable domain, with the rest obtained from reference TRBV7-9 and TRBJ2-3, is as follows: DTGVSQNPRHKITKRGQNVTFRCDPISEHNRLYWYRQTLGQGPEFLTYFQNEAQLEKSRLLSDRFSAERPKGSFSTLEIQRTEQGDSAMYLCASNLDPDTQYFGPGTRLTVL.

This clonotype was detected ten times or more. The CDR3 DNA sequence: TGTGCCAGCAGTGTAAGCCCGTTGCATGGCTACACCTTC. This codes for CASSVSPLHGYTF. The chain employs TRBV25-1 and TRBJ1-2; D is undetermined. The V gene's germline CDR1 is MGHDK and CDR2 SYGVNS. V lost 4 bases and J 6 bases, leaving 12 bases between the germline ends. CDR3 length: 13 amino acids.

This clonotype has at least ten counts. The chain joins TRBV30 to TRBJ1-5, with TRBD1 matching over 9 bases. Trimming cost V 5 bases and J 4 bases; bases outside gene matches: 6. Germline V CDR1 and CDR2: GTSNPN, SVGIG (reference sequence). CDR3 size: 14 residues. CDR3 loop: CAWHGTGYNQPQHF. CDR3 coding DNA: TGTGCCTGGCACGGGACAGGGTATAATCAGCCCCAGCATTTT. The variable domain in full, completed from reference TRBV30 and TRBJ1-5, reads SQTIHQWPATLVQPVGSPLSLECTVEGTSNPNLYWYRQAAGRGLQLLFYSVGIGQISSEVPQNLSASRPQDRQFILSSKKLLLSDSGFYLCAWHGTGYNQPQHFGDGTRLSIL.

A note on this clonotype: Germline is not matched at one junction end, which may reflect a read error. The V gene is TRBV7-9, the J gene TRBJ2-5; D gene ambiguous. The germline CDR1 and CDR2 sequences are SEHNR and FQNEAQ (reference sequence). This CDR3 contains 13 residues. The CDR3 loop is CVSSESLQETQYF. For the CDR3, the DNA is TGTGTCAGCAGCGAGAGTCTCCAAGAGACCCAGTACTTC.